These T cell receptor beta chains were read from a single sample in a study of shared clonotypes between healthy human individuals. Clones were read by immunoSEQ multiplex PCR, and TCRdb kept only the in-frame ones, dropping some. The sample carries about 510,000 clones, 79% recorded once. Material for sequencing was PBMCs. Every receptor here comes from a woman between 35 and 50 years old in good health. Some clones in this sample may be carry-over from other donors' samples. Each CDR3 is given with its conserved first and last residue.

j_gene,v_gene,CDR3aa
TRBJ2-1,TRBV5-1,CASSAGAGSSYNEQFF
TRBJ1-1,TRBV11-2,CASNDRGDGTEAFF
TRBJ1-1,TRBV30,CAWRGQGGTEAFF
TRBJ2-5,TRBV11-3,CASSASGSQETQYF
TRBJ1-1,TRBV6-5,CASSYRGGNTEAFF
TRBJ1-5,TRBV12-2,CARYIGGPQPQHF
TRBJ2-7,TRBV6-6,CASSSTAVLSYEQYF
TRBJ2-3,TRBV13,CASSRTGRATDTQYF
TRBJ1-2,TRBV30,CAWSPLQRPNYGYTF
TRBJ2-2,TRBV9,CASSVVQLGELFF
TRBJ2-7,TRBV4-1,CASSQGRGVYEQYF
TRBJ2-7,TRBV6-5,CASSYDGRGLGEQYF
TRBJ2-1,TRBV7-6,CASSPSGAGGSNEQFF
TRBJ2-5,TRBV5-1,CASSLGAQRETQYF
TRBJ1-1,TRBV6-6,CASSYGKNTEAFF
TRBJ1-1,TRBV5-8,CASSLSGADRGGPPVAFF
TRBJ1-4,TRBV6-1,CASSELRGYNEKLFF
TRBJ2-2,TRBV7-9,CASSPGQGNTGELFF
TRBJ2-7,TRBV28,CASSSGSGGYEQYF
TRBJ2-7,TRBV5-1,CASSFRDGPYEQYF
TRBJ2-5,TRBV25-1,CASSEFSGRYQETQYF